This T cell receptor beta chain was sequenced during a study of cytomegalovirus exposure and HLA in healthy donors. Study summary: One earlier analysis, a look at about 179 million T cells, found about 100 million unique TCR beta sequences.

The V and J ends lost 2 bases and 12 bases, in that order; junction bases with no gene match: 17. Germline V gene lookup returns CDR1 SGHNT and CDR2 YYREEE (reference sequence). CDR3 length: 15 amino acids. The PCR ran on 60 Vbeta and 13 Jbeta primers. Sequencing used immunoSEQ multiplex PCR; TCRdb keeps in-frame clones, though not all of them. The table has 55,000 to 80,000 clones, around 80% seen once. A note on this clone: What it binds is unknown.

Study-level results: Being productive about 90% or about 30% of the time was typical of most TCR beta V segments in an earlier analysis.

The sample was PBMCs. The TCR comes from a man younger than 35 in good health and CMV-seronegative. V usage is TRBV5-4 and J usage is TRBJ2-7; 7 bases fit TRBD1. CDR3 region: CASSLQGSDRLYRYF. The CDR3 coding sequence is TGTGCCAGCAGCTTACAGGGGAGTGACCGCCTGTATCGGTACTTC. Drawing the rest from reference TRBV5-4 and TRBJ2-7, the complete variable domain is ETGVTQSPTHLIKTRGQQVTLRCSSQSGHNTVSWYQQALGQGPQFIFQYYREEENGRGNFPPRFSGLQFPNYSSELNVNALELDDSALYLCASSLQGSDRLYRYFGPGTRLTVT.